This T cell receptor (beta chain) stems from a study of CD8 T cells in Susac syndrome. Study-level background: Within the sequenced group of Susac syndrome patients, six showed active disease and about 8 were in remission. Patients with Susac syndrome were therapy-naive, on corticosteroids, or on intravenous immunoglobulin alone at the time that blood was drawn.

Study conclusions and caveats: The study's TCR sequencing and HLA analysis drew on a certain number of individuals. That number was acknowledged as relatively small.

It was with random hexamers that roughly 0.45 to 1 ug RNA was reverse transcribed. MiXCR was run by TCRdb on the immunoSEQ multiplex PCR reads, yielding one entry per CDR3 protein. The sample yields 120,000 to 150,000 distinct CDR3 sequences, approximately 96% seen once. This CDR3 region has 15 residues. CDR1 and CDR2 (germline): KGHDR, SFDVKD. The J segment lost 2 bases and the V segment lost 8 bases, leaving 8 bases of the junction unmatched. The T cells that were sequenced for TCR beta were CD8+ and CD4+ cells from blood. In regard to this clonotype: As yet, its antigen is unknown.

Material for sequencing was CD4+ T cells from PBMCs. This receptor was identified in a human donor with Susac syndrome. This chain joins TRBV24-1 and TRBJ2-1; 7 bases agree with TRBD1. CDR3 residues: CATKKTGSPYNEQFF. The CDR3 DNA reads as TGTGCCACCAAAAAGACAGGGTCCCCCTACAATGAGCAGTTCTTC.